This TCR beta chain emerged from a study of blood T cell repertoires in COVID-19. Study-wide context: Researchers got acute and convalescent COVID-19 samples from the United States, Italy and Spain.

Under the authors' procedure: It was from reference gene primer amplification that nucleated cell counts were estimated. Using immunoSEQ multiplex PCR, the repertoire was profiled, and TCRdb retains in-frame clones only, with some absent. D and trimming were read from the DNA, whereas the V and J calls and clone size are those reported in that table. The table has roughly 140,000 clones, roughly 76% seen once; the top ten hold approximately 9.2%. This TCR was sampled from a human donor with acute or convalescent COVID-19. The donor label of this sample is uncertain. The sample taken for sequencing was peripheral blood.

CDR3 protein: CASSPYGTGGPLGNQPQHF. CDR3 bases: TGCGCCAGCAGCCCTTACGGGACAGGGGGCCCCCTTGGCAATCAGCCCCAGCATTTT. This chain links TRBV5-1 with TRBJ1-5; 12 nucleotides agree with TRBD1. The CDR3 has 19 amino acids. J lost 2 bases, V lost 4 bases, and 13 bases had no gene match. Looked up from germline, CDR1 is SGHRS and CDR2 is YFSETQ.